There are many counts of the clone carrying this T cell receptor beta chain. No antigen is known for it. This CDR3 contains 20 residues. In germline, CDR1 is MNHEY, CDR2 SVGEGT. Losses at the gene ends were 5 bases for V and 4 bases for J; bases not matched to a gene: 21. Time point meaning: newly diagnosed GD, antithyroid drugs for less than 3 months. From RNA extracted from PBMCs, the TCR library was made. EDTA tubes held roughly 8.1 milliliters of peripheral blood from each patient. This sample was taken from a study of regulatory T cells in long-lasting Graves disease. With iRepertoire HTBI primers and Arm-PCR of CDR3 regions, TCR beta libraries were built. TCRdb re-called the multiplex PCR reads with MiXCR, one entry per CDR3 protein. The data show approximately 300,000 distinct CDR3 sequences, about a sixth seen once. General study results and limits: Persistent disease was characterized by preferential usage of TRBV28, TRBJ1-2 and TRBJ2-5. The study found lower TCR diversity in persistent Graves' patients than in newly diagnosed ones.

The material was peripheral blood mononuclear cells (PBMCs), obtained at new diagnosis, from a patient treated with antithyroid drugs. The sequence derives from a female donor with Graves disease. V usage is TRBV6-2 or TRBV6-3 and J usage is TRBJ2-7; TRBD2 matches 12 bases. CDR3 DNA sequence: TGTGCCAGCAGTCACCCAAGCTCACTAGCGGGAGGAACCTCCAGGTACGAGCAGTACTTC. Encoded protein: CASSHPSSLAGGTSRYEQYF.